This T cell receptor beta chain was sequenced for a study of T cells in Graves' hyperthyroidism and ophthalmopathy. Germline V gives CDR1 SGHVS, CDR2 FQNEAQ. This CDR3 has 12 residues. The V and J ends lost 6 bases and 2 bases respectively, with 6 bases between them. This clonotype has just one count. The source material, RNA transcripts, was used to amplify TCR beta CDR3 regions. First-round RT-PCR targeting the TCR CDR3 was performed with the HTBI primer set. Each CDR3 protein gets one entry after TCRdb re-called the multiplex PCR reads with MiXCR. The sample lists over 45,000 distinct CDR3 sequences, around 48% seen once, with 9.5% to 15% in the top ten.

V gene TRBV7-8 combines with J gene TRBJ2-3; D is unclear. This sequence was found in a woman in her 30s with Graves' ophthalmopathy. Sequenced input: blood. DNA of the CDR3: TGTGCCAGCAGAAGGCTCACAGATACGCAGTATTTT. It yields the protein CASRRLTDTQYF.